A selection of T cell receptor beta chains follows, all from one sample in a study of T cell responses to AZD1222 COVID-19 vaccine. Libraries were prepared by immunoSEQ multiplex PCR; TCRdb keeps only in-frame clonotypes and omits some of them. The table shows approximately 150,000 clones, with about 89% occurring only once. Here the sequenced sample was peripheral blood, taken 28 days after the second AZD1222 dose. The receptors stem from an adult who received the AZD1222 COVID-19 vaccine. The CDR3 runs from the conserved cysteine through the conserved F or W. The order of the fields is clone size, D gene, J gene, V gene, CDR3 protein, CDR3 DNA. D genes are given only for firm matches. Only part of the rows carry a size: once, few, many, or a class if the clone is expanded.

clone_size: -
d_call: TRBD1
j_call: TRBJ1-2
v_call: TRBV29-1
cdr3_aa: CSVGSGTGGYTF
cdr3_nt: TGCAGCGTTGGGTCCGGGACAGGGGGCTACACCTTC

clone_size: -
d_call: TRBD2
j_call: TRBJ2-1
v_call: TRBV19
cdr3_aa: CASSTVASGEAEQFF
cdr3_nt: TGTGCCAGTAGTACGGTTGCAAGCGGGGAGGCTGAGCAGTTCTTC

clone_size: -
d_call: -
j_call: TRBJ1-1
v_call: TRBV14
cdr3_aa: CASSQGGVRAFF
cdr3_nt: TGTGCCAGCAGCCAGGGGGGGGTTAGAGCTTTCTTT

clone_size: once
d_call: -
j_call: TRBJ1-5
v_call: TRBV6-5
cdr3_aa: CASKRDTNQPQHF
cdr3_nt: TGTGCCAGCAAGCGGGATACCAATCAGCCCCAGCATTTT

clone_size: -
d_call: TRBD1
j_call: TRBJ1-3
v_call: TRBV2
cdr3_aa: CASSHPLVDRDRAGNTIYF
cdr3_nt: TGTGCCAGCAGTCACCCCCTTGTTGACCGGGACAGGGCTGGAAACACCATATATTTT

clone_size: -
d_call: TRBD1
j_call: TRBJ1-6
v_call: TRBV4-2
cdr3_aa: CASSQGQGASYNSPLHF
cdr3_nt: TGTGCCAGCAGCCAAGGACAGGGGGCCTCCTATAATTCACCCCTCCACTTT

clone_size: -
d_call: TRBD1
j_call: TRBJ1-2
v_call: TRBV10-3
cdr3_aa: CATRDPGQGVTGYTF
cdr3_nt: TGTGCCACCAGGGACCCGGGACAGGGGGTCACTGGCTACACCTTC

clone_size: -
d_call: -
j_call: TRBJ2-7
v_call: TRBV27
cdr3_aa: CASRRDIFGSYEQYF
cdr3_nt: TGTGCCAGCAGACGAGACATATTCGGAAGCTACGAGCAGTACTTC

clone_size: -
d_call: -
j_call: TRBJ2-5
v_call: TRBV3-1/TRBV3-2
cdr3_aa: CASGQESEETQYF
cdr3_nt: TGTGCCAGCGGCCAGGAATCCGAGGAGACCCAGTACTTC

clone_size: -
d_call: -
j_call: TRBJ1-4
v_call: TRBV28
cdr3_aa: CASSLRPFQGSKLFF
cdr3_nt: TGTGCCAGCAGTCTCCGACCGTTTCAGGGGTCAAAACTGTTTTTT

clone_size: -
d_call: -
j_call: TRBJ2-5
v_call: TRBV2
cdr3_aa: CASSAGATSFETQYF
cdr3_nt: TGTGCCAGCAGTGCAGGGGCGACAAGCTTTGAGACCCAGTACTTC

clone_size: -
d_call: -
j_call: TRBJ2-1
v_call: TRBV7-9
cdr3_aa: CASSLATMTAYNEQFF
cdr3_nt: TGTGCCAGCAGCTTAGCCACTATGACCGCCTACAATGAGCAGTTCTTC

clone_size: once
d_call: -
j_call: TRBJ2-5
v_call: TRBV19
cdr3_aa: CASSIGLNQETQYF
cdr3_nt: TGTGCCAGTAGTATCGGCCTAAACCAAGAGACCCAGTACTTC

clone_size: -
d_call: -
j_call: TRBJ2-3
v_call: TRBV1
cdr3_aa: CTSSQGSLGTSGYTDTQYF
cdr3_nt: TGCACCAGCAGCCAAGGGAGCCTGGGGACTAGCGGATACACAGATACGCAGTATTTT

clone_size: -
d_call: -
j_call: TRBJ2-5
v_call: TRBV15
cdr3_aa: CATSRDTLATPSETQYF
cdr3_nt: TGTGCCACCAGCAGAGATACTCTTGCGACCCCCTCAGAGACCCAGTACTTC

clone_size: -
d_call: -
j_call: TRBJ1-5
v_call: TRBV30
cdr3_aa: CARRTRLDQPQHF
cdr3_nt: TGTGCCCGGCGCACGCGTTTAGATCAGCCCCAGCATTTT

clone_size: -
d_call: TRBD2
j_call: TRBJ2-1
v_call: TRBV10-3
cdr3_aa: CAISLWTSGSTNEQFF
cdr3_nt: TGTGCCATCAGTCTCTGGACTAGCGGGAGTACCAATGAGCAGTTCTTC

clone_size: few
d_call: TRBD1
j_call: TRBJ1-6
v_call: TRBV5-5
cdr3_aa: CASSLQGDNSPLHF
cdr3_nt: TGTGCCAGCAGCTTACAGGGGGATAATTCACCCCTCCACTTT

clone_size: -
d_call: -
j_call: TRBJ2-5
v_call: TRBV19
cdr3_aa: CASSIGRVQETQYF
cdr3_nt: TGTGCCAGTAGTATAGGGCGCGTTCAAGAGACCCAGTACTTC

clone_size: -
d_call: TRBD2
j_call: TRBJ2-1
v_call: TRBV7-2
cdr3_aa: CASSLTGSGGPGNEQFF
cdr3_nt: TGTGCCAGCAGCCTGACGGGTAGCGGGGGGCCCGGCAATGAGCAGTTCTTC

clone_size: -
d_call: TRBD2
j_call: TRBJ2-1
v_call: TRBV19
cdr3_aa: CASSIDRGGGLAGLNEQFF
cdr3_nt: TGTGCCAGTAGTATAGATCGAGGTGGAGGGCTAGCGGGACTAAATGAGCAGTTCTTC

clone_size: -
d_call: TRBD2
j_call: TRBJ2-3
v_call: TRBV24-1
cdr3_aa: CATSFRGSSGSTDTQYF
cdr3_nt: TGTGCCACCAGCTTCCGGGGGTCTAGCGGGAGTACAGATACGCAGTATTTT

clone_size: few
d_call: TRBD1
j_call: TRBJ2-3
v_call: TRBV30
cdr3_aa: CAWSVIPGQGADTQYF
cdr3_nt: TGTGCCTGGAGTGTAATTCCGGGTCAGGGGGCAGATACGCAGTATTTT

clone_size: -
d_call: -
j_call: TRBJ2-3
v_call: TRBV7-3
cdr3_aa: CASRHRAGRISTDTQYF
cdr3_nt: TGTGCCAGCAGACACCGGGCCGGGAGAATTAGCACAGATACGCAGTATTTT

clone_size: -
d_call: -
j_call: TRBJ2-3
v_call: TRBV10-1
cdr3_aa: CANSELGGGITDTQYF
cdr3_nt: TGCGCCAACAGTGAGTTAGGGGGAGGGATCACAGATACGCAGTATTTT

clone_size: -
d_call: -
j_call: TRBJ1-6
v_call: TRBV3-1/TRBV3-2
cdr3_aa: CASSQDRAGYNSPLHF
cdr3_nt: TGTGCCAGCAGCCAAGATAGGGCAGGGTACAATTCACCCCTCCACTTT

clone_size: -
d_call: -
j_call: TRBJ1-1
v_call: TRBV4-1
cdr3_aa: CASSQGAQAFF
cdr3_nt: TGCGCCAGCAGCCAGGGGGCGCAGGCTTTCTTT

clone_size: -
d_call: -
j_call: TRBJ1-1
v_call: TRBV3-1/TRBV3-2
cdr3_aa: CASSLLDRNTEAFF
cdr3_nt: TGTGCCAGCAGCCTATTGGACAGGAACACTGAAGCTTTCTTT

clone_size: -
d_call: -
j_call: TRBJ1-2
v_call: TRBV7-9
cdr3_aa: CASSQGGGAYGYTF
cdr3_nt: TGTGCCAGCAGCCAGGGCGGAGGGGCCTATGGCTACACCTTC

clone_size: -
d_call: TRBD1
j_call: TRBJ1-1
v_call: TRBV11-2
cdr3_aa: CASSPLRQGRSDTEAFF
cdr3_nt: TGTGCCAGCAGCCCCCTTCGACAGGGCAGAAGTGACACTGAAGCTTTCTTT

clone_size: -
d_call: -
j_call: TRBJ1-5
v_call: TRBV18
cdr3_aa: CASSLGFRNQPQHF
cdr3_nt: TGTGCCAGCTCACTGGGGTTTCGCAATCAGCCCCAGCATTTT

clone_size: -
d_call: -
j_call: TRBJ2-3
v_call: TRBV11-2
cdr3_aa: CASSLDPGVTDTQYF
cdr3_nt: TGTGCCAGCAGCTTAGATCCGGGGGTCACAGATACGCAGTATTTT

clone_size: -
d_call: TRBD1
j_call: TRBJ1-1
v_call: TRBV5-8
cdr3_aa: CASSPRDRAFTEAFF
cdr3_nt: TGTGCCAGCAGCCCCCGGGACAGGGCCTTCACTGAAGCTTTCTTT

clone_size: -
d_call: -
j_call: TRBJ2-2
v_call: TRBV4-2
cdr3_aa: CASSQERSDTGELFF
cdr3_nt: TGTGCCAGCAGCCAAGAGAGGAGCGACACCGGGGAGCTGTTTTTT

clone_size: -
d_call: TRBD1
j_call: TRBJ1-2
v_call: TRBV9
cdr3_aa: CASSGSQGVGYGYTF
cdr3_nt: TGTGCCAGCAGCGGATCACAGGGGGTGGGCTATGGCTACACCTTC

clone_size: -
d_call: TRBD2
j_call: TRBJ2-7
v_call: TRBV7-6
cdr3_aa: CASSASSGGSYEQYF
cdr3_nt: TGTGCCAGCAGCGCGTCTAGCGGGGGGTCCTACGAGCAGTACTTC

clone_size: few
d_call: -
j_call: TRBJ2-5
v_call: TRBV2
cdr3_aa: CASSATPGVAKETQYF
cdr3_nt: TGTGCCAGCAGTGCGACACCAGGGGTGGCGAAAGAGACCCAGTACTTC

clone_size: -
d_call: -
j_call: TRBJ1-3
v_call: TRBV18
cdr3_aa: CASSPDSGNTIYF
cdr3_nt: TGTGCCAGCTCACCTGACAGTGGAAACACCATATATTTT